A single T cell receptor beta chain is shown here with its context. Its antigen remains unknown. This specimen comes from a study of beta chain features in type 1 diabetes. The study's findings and limits: Any role of HLA type in TCRB rearrangement remained unresolved here.

Expressed TCRB transcripts were sequenced because the entire RNA isolate underwent reverse transcription. Profiling relied on immunoSEQ multiplex PCR, and the TCRdb table lists in-frame clones only, not all of them. The sample lists 150,000 to 170,000 clones; about 8.5% were seen once. This receptor was taken from a man aged 18-30 years in good health. The sequenced sample consisted of central memory CD4+ T cells from blood.

The CDR3 loop is CASGGGPSGANVLTF. CDR3 sequence (DNA): TGTGCCAGCGGCGGGGGTCCCTCTGGGGCCAACGTCCTGACTTTC. The J gene is TRBJ2-6, the V gene TRBV2, with 7 positions matching TRBD2. The CDR3 consists of 15 residues. In germline, CDR1 is SNHLY, CDR2 FYNNEI. Germline trimming cut 8 bases from V and 0 bases from J; bases unmatched to any gene: 4.